These 16 T cell receptor beta chains share one sample of origin, sequenced in a study of a mutant IDH1 vaccine in newly diagnosed glioma. Time point in this sample: week 47, end of study. The vaccine gave 300 ug of a 20-mer mutant IDH1 peptide subcutaneously per dose. The antigens for these receptors are not known. The method was immunoSEQ multiplex PCR; TCRdb's version includes in-frame clones alone and lacks a portion of them. This sample has around 33,000 clones; just under 90% occur once, and the top ten carry about 11%. This material consisted of PBMCs, taken from a glioma patient whose treatment included an IDH1 peptide vaccine. These receptors all come from a woman aged 30 to 39 with glioma.

The chain employs TRBV27 and TRBJ1-4; D is uncertain. CDR1 and CDR2 from the germline V gene are MNHEY and SMNVEV (reference sequence). The length of the CDR3 is 13 residues. V lost 3 bases, J lost 6 bases, and 8 bases lay in between. In DNA form, the CDR3 reads TGTGCCAGCAGTTTTGGTGGTGATGAAAAACTGTTTTTT. Protein: CASSFGGDEKLFF.

The chain links TRBV6-5 to TRBJ1-2; D is perhaps TRBD1 (6 bases). The CDR3 consists of 11 residues. Trimming stripped 6 bases from V and 8 bases from J, with 10 bases between. Germline V gene data show CDR1 as MNHEY and CDR2 as SVGAGI. The DNA of the CDR3 is TGTGCCAGCAGACGGGACATCGGCTACACCTTC. Its protein product is CASRRDIGYTF.

The chain links TRBV2 to TRBJ2-1; 10 bases are a match to TRBD2. Germline lookup yields CDR1 SNHLY and CDR2 FYNNEI. The CDR3 consists of 15 residues. Trimming took 2 bases from V and 3 from J; bases not matched to a gene: 1. DNA for the CDR3: TGTGCCAGCAGTGAATTAGCGGGGGGCTACAATGAGCAGTTCTTC. Translating it yields CASSELAGGYNEQFF.

This chain uses TRBV6-5 with TRBJ1-3, with D uncertain. The germline CDR1 and CDR2 sequences are MNHEY and SVGAGI. Trimming removed 6 bases at V and 4 bases at J, with 13 bases between. The CDR3 covers 14 residues. CDR3 loop: CASSSGFPGNTIYF. CDR3 in DNA: TGTGCCAGCAGCTCGGGTTTTCCCGGAAACACCATATATTTT.

This clone was seen more than once but under ten times. The chain joins TRBV4-1 to TRBJ1-3, with D uncertain. This CDR3 is built from 17 residues. Trimming cost V 0 bases and J 3 bases, with 15 bases left between them. Germline lookup yields CDR1 MGHRA and CDR2 YSYEKL. CDR3 sequence reads: CASSQDAAGIGGNTIYF. The DNA of the CDR3 is TGCGCCAGCAGCCAAGACGCGGCGGGCATTGGTGGAAACACCATATATTTT.

This chain joins TRBV6-5 and TRBJ2-7; tentative D call: TRBD1 (6 bases). The germline V gene encodes CDR1 MNHEY and CDR2 SVGAGI. This CDR3 spans 15 amino acids. The ends were cut back, 7 bases at V and 2 bases at J, with 18 bases in the middle. CDR3 in amino acids: CASNTGHLHPYEQYF. CDR3 DNA: TGTGCCAGCAACACGGGACACCTGCACCCCTACGAGCAGTACTTC.

This sequence joins TRBV30 and TRBJ2-7; D possibly uses TRBD1 or TRBD2 (6 bases each). The CDR3 sequence is 14 residues long. Between the trimmed V and J ends, which lost 3 bases and 2 bases, there was a span of 14 bases. Germline V CDR1 and CDR2: GTSNPN, SVGIG (reference sequence). The CDR3 region is CAWSPKGGTYEQYF. CDR3 nucleotides: TGTGCCTGGAGCCCTAAGGGGGGAACCTACGAGCAGTACTTC.

This chain uses TRBV5-1 with TRBJ1-4; 7 bases fit TRBD1. With 5 bases clipped from V and 8 bases from J, the junction kept 6 bases outside the gene matches. The CDR3 consists of 13 residues. CDR1 SGHRS and CDR2 YFSETQ come from the germline V gene. CDR3 nucleotides: TGCGCCAGCAGAGAAACAGGGGTCGAAAAACTGTTTTTT. Protein sequence: CASRETGVEKLFF.

This chain joins TRBV27 and TRBJ2-3; 7 nucleotides match TRBD2. CDR3 length: 15 amino acids. Germline V CDR1 and CDR2: MNHEY, SMNVEV (reference sequence). The V and J ends lost 5 bases and 1 base, in that order; junction bases with no gene match: 6. The CDR3, as DNA: TGTGCCAGCAGTGGGTGGGGGGGAGGCACAGATACGCAGTATTTT. It translates to CASSGWGGGTDTQYF.

J is TRBJ2-7 and V is TRBV29-1, with D possibly matching TRBD2 (5 bases). V was clipped by 8 bases and J by 2 bases, with 16 bases between them. CDR1 and CDR2 (germline): SQVTM, ANQGSEA. The CDR3 loop spans 13 amino acids. CDR3 sequence (DNA): TGCAGCACCCAAGGAGGTAGCGCCTACGAGCAGTACTTC. Translation gives CSTQGGSAYEQYF.

The chain couples TRBV10-1 to TRBJ2-1; D is ambiguous. V lost 2 bases to trimming and J lost 4 bases, with 6 bases between them. The CDR3 runs 13 residues. From germline, CDR1 is WNHNN and CDR2 SYGVQD (reference sequence). The CDR3 DNA reads as TGCGCCAGCAGTGAGGTCGGTTACAATGAGCAGTTCTTC. Its translation is CASSEVGYNEQFF.

The chain carries TRBV13 and TRBJ2-3; the match to TRBD2 covers 13 bases. Germline CDR1 and CDR2: PRHDT and FYEKMQ (reference sequence). After removal of 5 bases from V and 5 bases from J, the junction contained 7 bases not matched to a gene. CDR3 size: 16 residues. As DNA, the CDR3 is TGTGCCAGCAGCCTCACTAGCGGGGGGGTTGGAGATACGCAGTATTTT. This encodes CASSLTSGGVGDTQYF.

The chain links TRBV6-6 to TRBJ2-1; D remains ambiguous. V was cut by 0 bases and J by 4 bases, with 7 bases left in between. CDR1 and CDR2 from the germline V gene are MNHNY and SVGAGI (reference sequence). This CDR3 is built from 14 residues. This CDR3 is CASSYSRVYNEQFF. Here the CDR3 DNA reads TGTGCCAGCAGTTACTCCCGTGTATACAATGAGCAGTTCTTC.

This chain joins TRBV30 and TRBJ1-3; TRBD1 agrees at 7 bases. The J segment lost 3 bases and the V segment lost 3 bases, leaving 8 bases of the junction unmatched. This CDR3 has 15 amino acids. CDR1 GTSNPN and CDR2 SVGIG come from the germline V gene (reference sequence). This CDR3 is CAWSGTVILGNTIYF. The CDR3 DNA reads TGTGCCTGGAGCGGGACAGTCATCCTTGGAAACACCATATATTTT.

V is TRBV19 and J is TRBJ2-1; TRBD2 is a possible D gene (6 bases). Per the germline V gene, CDR1 is LNHDA and CDR2 is SQIVND (reference sequence). The CDR3 extends over 13 amino acids. The germline V and J ends were trimmed by 5 bases and 7 bases, with 12 bases remaining between them. The CDR3 loop is CASSGGSLNEQFF. The CDR3 DNA reads as TGTGCCAGTAGTGGGGGGAGTTTGAATGAGCAGTTCTTC.

This chain's CDR3 is CSSLGAKVSEAFF. In DNA form, the CDR3 reads TGTAGCAGCTTGGGGGCTAAGGTCTCTGAAGCTTTCTTT. J is TRBJ1-1 and V is TRBV5-6; D possibly corresponds to TRBD1 (6 bases). This CDR3 contains 13 residues. Looked up from germline, CDR1 is SGHDT and CDR2 is YYEEEE.